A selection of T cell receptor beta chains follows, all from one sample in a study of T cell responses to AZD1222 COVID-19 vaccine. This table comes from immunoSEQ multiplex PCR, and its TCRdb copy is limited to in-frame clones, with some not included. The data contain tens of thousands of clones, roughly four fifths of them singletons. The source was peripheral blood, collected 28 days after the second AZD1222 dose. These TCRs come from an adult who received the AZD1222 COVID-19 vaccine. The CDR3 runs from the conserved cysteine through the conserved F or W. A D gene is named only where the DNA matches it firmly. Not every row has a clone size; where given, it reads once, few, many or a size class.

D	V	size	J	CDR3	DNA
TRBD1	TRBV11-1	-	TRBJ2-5	CASSRQGQLQETQYF	TGTGCCAGCAGTCGACAGGGTCAGCTCCAAGAGACCCAGTACTTC
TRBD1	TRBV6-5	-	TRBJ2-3	CASTSRTGGSDTQYF	TGTGCCAGCACCTCTAGGACAGGGGGCTCAGATACGCAGTATTTT
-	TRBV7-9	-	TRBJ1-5	CASSRGSNQPQHF	TGTGCCAGCAGCCGGGGAAGCAATCAGCCCCAGCATTTT
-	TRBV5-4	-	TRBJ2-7	CASSRTERAVEQYF	TGTGCCAGCAGCCGGACAGAACGGGCGGTCGAGCAGTACTTC
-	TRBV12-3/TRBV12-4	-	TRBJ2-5	CASTGGETQYF	TGTGCCAGCACTGGGGGAGAGACCCAGTACTTC
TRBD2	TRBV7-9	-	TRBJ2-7	CASSFRGSGEKIHEQYF	TGTGCCAGCAGCTTTCGGGGGAGCGGGGAGAAGATCCACGAGCAGTACTTC
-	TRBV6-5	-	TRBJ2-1	CASSIGGIHNEQFF	TGTGCCAGCAGCATAGGGGGGATACACAATGAGCAGTTCTTC
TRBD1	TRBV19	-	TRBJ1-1	CASSIGDRAEAFF	TGTGCCAGTAGTATAGGGGACAGGGCTGAAGCTTTCTTT
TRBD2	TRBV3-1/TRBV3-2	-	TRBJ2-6	CASSKGSSGRVRSGANVLTF	TGTGCCAGCAGCAAAGGGTCTAGCGGGAGGGTACGCTCTGGGGCCAACGTCCTGACTTTC
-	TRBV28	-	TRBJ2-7	CAGSRTAFSYEQYF	TGTGCCGGTAGTCGGACAGCATTTTCCTACGAGCAGTACTTC
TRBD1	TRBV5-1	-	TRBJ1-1	CASSNTGEWYTEAFF	TGCGCCAGCAGCAACACAGGGGAGTGGTACACTGAAGCTTTCTTT
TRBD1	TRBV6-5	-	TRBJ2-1	CASSPGQGAWNEQFF	TGTGCCAGCAGCCCGGGACAGGGGGCTTGGAATGAGCAGTTCTTC
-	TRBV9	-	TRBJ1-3	CASSVVGGTGDTIYF	TGTGCCAGCAGCGTAGTGGGGGGAACCGGGGACACCATATATTTT
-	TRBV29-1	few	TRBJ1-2	CSAEGPGGSGYTF	TGCAGCGCCGAAGGGCCCGGGGGGTCTGGCTACACCTTC
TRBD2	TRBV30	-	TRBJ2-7	CAWSVSGNSYEQYF	TGTGCCTGGAGTGTGAGCGGGAACTCCTACGAGCAGTACTTC
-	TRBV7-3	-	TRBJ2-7	CASSLGPNYEQYF	TGTGCCAGCAGCCTGGGACCAAACTACGAGCAGTACTTC
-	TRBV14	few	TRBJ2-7	CASSQDLEYEQYF	TGTGCCAGCAGCCAAGATCTGGAATACGAGCAGTACTTC
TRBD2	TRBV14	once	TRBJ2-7	CASSHSGIAYEQYF	TGTGCCAGCAGCCACAGCGGGATTGCCTACGAGCAGTACTTC
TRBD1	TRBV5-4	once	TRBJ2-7	CASSLGGTGRRIREQYF	TGTGCCAGCAGCTTGGGGGGGACAGGGAGAAGGATTAGGGAGCAGTACTTC
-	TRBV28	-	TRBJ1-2	CASSPPRGGTGGYTF	TGTGCCAGCAGCCCCCCCCGGGGGGGTACGGGTGGCTACACCTTC
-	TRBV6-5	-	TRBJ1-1	CASSPNTHTEAFF	TGTGCCAGCAGCCCCAACACCCACACTGAAGCTTTCTTT
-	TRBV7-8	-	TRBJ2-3	CASSAQGPTDTQYF	TGTGCCAGCAGCGCTCAGGGGCCCACAGATACGCAGTATTTT
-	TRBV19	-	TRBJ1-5	CASSTVIRQPQHF	TGTGCCAGTAGTACCGTAATTCGACAGCCCCAGCATTTT
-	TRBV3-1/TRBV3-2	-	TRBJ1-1	CASSQDARSEGTEAFF	TGTGCCAGCAGCCAAGATGCCCGGTCGGAGGGCACTGAAGCTTTCTTT
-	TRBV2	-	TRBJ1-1	CASSEQGAMNTEAFF	TGTGCCAGCAGTGAACAGGGAGCCATGAACACTGAAGCTTTCTTT
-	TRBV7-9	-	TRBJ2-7	CASSSTGPAYEQYF	TGTGCCAGCAGCTCTACCGGACCGGCCTACGAGCAGTACTTC
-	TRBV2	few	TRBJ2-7	CASSENIMYEQYF	TGTGCCAGCAGTGAGAACATCATGTACGAGCAGTACTTC
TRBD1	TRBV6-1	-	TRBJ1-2	CASSGDRGMRVYGYTF	TGTGCCAGCAGTGGGGACAGGGGAATGAGGGTCTATGGCTACACCTTC
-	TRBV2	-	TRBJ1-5	CASSVLLQQPQHF	TGTGCCAGCAGTGTGCTCCTACAGCAGCCCCAGCATTTT
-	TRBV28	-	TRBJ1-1	CASSLSGSIHEAFF	TGTGCCAGCAGTTTATCTGGAAGCATACACGAAGCTTTCTTT
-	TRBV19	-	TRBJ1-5	CASSIDGLDFRSNQPQHF	TGTGCCAGTAGTATTGACGGTTTGGACTTCCGAAGCAATCAGCCCCAGCATTTT
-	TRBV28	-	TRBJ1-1	CASSLVGPMNTEAFF	TGTGCCAGCAGTTTGGTAGGGCCGATGAACACTGAAGCTTTCTTT
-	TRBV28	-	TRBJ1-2	CASGVRTNYGYTF	TGTGCCAGCGGAGTAAGGACCAACTATGGCTACACCTTC
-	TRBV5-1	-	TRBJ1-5	CASSLNADNQPQHF	TGCGCCAGCAGCTTGAACGCAGACAATCAGCCCCAGCATTTT
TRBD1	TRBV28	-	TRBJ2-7	CASSKEGTGGGEQYF	TGTGCCAGCAGTAAGGAGGGGACAGGGGGAGGCGAGCAGTACTTC
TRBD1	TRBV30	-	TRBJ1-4	CAWGLGQGANEKLFF	TGTGCCTGGGGCCTGGGGCAGGGGGCAAATGAAAAACTGTTTTTT
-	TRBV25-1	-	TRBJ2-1	CASSDLTAGPYNEQFF	TGTGCCAGCAGTGATCTAACGGCAGGGCCCTACAATGAGCAGTTCTTC
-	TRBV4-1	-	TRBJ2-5	CASSQEGLAKTQYF	TGCGCCAGCAGCCAAGAAGGGCTAGCCAAGACCCAGTACTTC
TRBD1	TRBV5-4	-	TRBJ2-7	CASSLGQTGEQYF	TGTGCCAGCAGCCTGGGACAGACGGGGGAGCAGTACTTC
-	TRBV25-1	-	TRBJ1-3	CASSATDFYGNTIYF	TGTGCCAGCAGTGCCACAGACTTCTACGGAAACACCATATATTTT
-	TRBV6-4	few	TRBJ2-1	CASSDSVGGGSGMFF	-
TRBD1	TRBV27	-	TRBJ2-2	CASSMFWTGMNTGELFF	TGTGCCAGCAGCATGTTCTGGACAGGGATGAACACCGGGGAGCTGTTTTTT
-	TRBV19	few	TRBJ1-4	CASSINGATNEKLFF	TGTGCCAGTAGTATTAATGGTGCAACTAATGAAAAACTGTTTTTT
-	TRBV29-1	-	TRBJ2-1	CSVGYAYNEQFF	TGCAGCGTTGGGTACGCCTACAATGAGCAGTTCTTC
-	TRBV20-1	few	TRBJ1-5	CSASPAVNQPQHF	TGCAGTGCTAGTCCCGCCGTTAATCAGCCCCAGCATTTT
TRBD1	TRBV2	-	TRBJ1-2	CASSEVAGQGSYTF	TGTGCCAGCAGTGAAGTAGCGGGACAGGGGAGCTACACCTTC
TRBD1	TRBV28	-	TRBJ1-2	CASRPTGGTSDGYTF	TGTGCCAGCCGCCCAACAGGGGGCACTTCGGATGGCTACACCTTC
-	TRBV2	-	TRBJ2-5	CASSETRAQKETQYF	TGTGCCAGCAGTGAGACTAGGGCACAAAAAGAGACCCAGTACTTC
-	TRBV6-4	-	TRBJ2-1	CASSVGFSSYNEQFF	TGTGCCAGCAGTGTCGGTTTTAGCTCCTACAATGAGCAGTTCTTC
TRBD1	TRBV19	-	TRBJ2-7	CASSIRQGLSYEQYF	TGTGCCAGTAGTATCCGACAGGGCCTTTCCTACGAGCAGTACTTC
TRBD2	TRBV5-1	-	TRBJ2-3	CASSVLLAGARGDTQYF	TGCGCCAGCAGCGTACTACTAGCGGGGGCTAGGGGAGATACGCAGTATTTT
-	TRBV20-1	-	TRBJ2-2	CSARGGGELFF	TGCAGTGCTAGAGGCGGCGGGGAGCTGTTTTTT
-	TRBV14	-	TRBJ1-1	CASSRMGGSVTEAFF	TGTGCCAGCAGCCGGATGGGGGGCTCGGTCACTGAAGCTTTCTTT
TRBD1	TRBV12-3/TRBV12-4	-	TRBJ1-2	CASTKTGYGYTF	TGTGCCAGCACCAAGACAGGGTATGGCTACACCTTC
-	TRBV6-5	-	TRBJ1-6	CASKAAPYNSPLHF	TGTGCCAGTAAGGCAGCGCCTTATAATTCACCCCTCCACTTT
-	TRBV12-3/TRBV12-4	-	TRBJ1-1	CASSLTGNTEAFF	TGTGCCAGCAGCTTGACAGGGAACACTGAAGCTTTCTTT